Shown below are 9 T cell receptor beta chains from a single sample sequenced in a study of blood T cells in healthy people across ages. Next came a second PCR, run for about 7 to 12 cycles, which used a sample-barcoded 5' primer along with a J-beta primer mix. One entry per CDR3 protein, called by TCRdb with MiXCR from the 5' RACE reads. The sample holds approximately 700,000 distinct CDR3 sequences, roughly 32% seen once. The sample was blood. These TCRs come from a woman aged 80 or over in good health.

The sample holds many counts of this clonotype. The rearrangement uses TRBV6-5 and TRBJ1-2, with TRBD1 matching 9 bases. CDR3 length equals 13 residues. Losses at the gene ends were 5 bases for V and 8 bases for J; bases not matched to a gene: 6. The V gene's germline CDR1 is MNHEY and CDR2 SVGAGI. This chain's CDR3 is CASSRGQGNGYTF. The CDR3 DNA is TGTGCCAGCAGTCGGGGACAGGGTAACGGCTACACCTTC.

In this sample, this clonotype turned up many times. The V and J genes are TRBV30 and TRBJ1-2, with D hard to call. Germline loops: CDR1 GTSNPN, CDR2 SVGIG (reference sequence). V lost 2 bases and J lost 1, with 11 bases in between. This CDR3 is 14 amino acids long. The CDR3, as DNA: TGTGCCTGGAGTCCAAGCAGGTTTAACTATGGCTACACCTTC. Its protein product is CAWSPSRFNYGYTF.

The chain carries TRBV7-2 and TRBJ2-1; D may be TRBD2 (5 bases). This CDR3 has 16 residues. Trimming removed 5 bases from V and 9 bases from J, with 23 bases in between. From germline, CDR1 is SGHTA and CDR2 FQGNSA. The CDR3 reads CASSPDRVRGSAEQFF. For the CDR3, the DNA is TGTGCCAGCAGCCCCGATAGGGTCCGGGGATCCGCTGAGCAGTTCTTC. Complete variable domain (other parts from reference TRBV7-2 and TRBJ2-1): GAGVSQSPSNKVTEKGKDVELRCDPISGHTALYWYRQSLGQGLEFLIYFQGNSAPDKSGLPSDRFSAERTGGSVSTLTIQRTQQEDSAVYLCASSPDRVRGSAEQFFGPGTRLTVL.

This clonotype was seen only a few times. The chain recombines TRBV6-2 or TRBV6-3 with TRBJ2-2; 8 bases fit TRBD1. This CDR3 comprises 12 residues. Germline values: CDR1 MNHEY, CDR2 SVGEGT. V gave up 4 bases and J gave up 14 bases; unmatched junction bases: 6. As DNA, the CDR3 is TGTGCCAGCAGTTCTCAAGGACAGGGTCTGTTTTTT. Translating it yields CASSSQGQGLFF.

The chain employs TRBV7-9 and TRBJ2-7; perhaps TRBD1 as D (6 bases). Trimming took off 3 bases at V and 4 bases at J, with 13 bases between the two ends. This CDR3 is built from 14 residues. Germline V gene sequence: CDR1 SEHNR, CDR2 FQNEAQ (reference sequence). CDR3 sequence (DNA): TGTGCCAGCAGCTTTCACAGGGTGAGGTACGAGCAGTACTTC. As protein: CASSFHRVRYEQYF.

This chain joins TRBV6-1 and TRBJ2-7; D not resolved. The V gene's germline CDR1 is MNHNS and CDR2 SASEGT. Trimming left V 2 bases short and J 5 bases short, with 10 bases between. The CDR3 loop spans 13 amino acids. CDR3 residues: CASSESVRNEQYF. CDR3 DNA: TGTGCCAGCAGTGAATCGGTTCGGAACGAGCAGTACTTC.

This clonotype was observed a few times. The genes are TRBV30 and TRBJ2-2; D is unresolved. The CDR3 sequence is 10 residues long. The germline gives CDR1 GTSNPN, CDR2 SVGIG (reference sequence). DNA of the CDR3: TGTGCTCTGGGGTATCGGGAGCTGTTTTTT. Amino acid sequence: CALGYRELFF.

This clonotype was detected ten times or more. This chain links TRBV9 with TRBJ1-5; D may be TRBD1 (5 bases). This CDR3 region has 14 residues. CDR1 SGDLS and CDR2 YYNGEE come from the germline V gene. V was clipped by 0 bases and J by 6 bases, with 10 bases between them. Written as DNA, the CDR3 is TGTGCCAGCAGCGTAGAGGGGTCGGCTCAGCCCCAGCATTTT. Translating gives CASSVEGSAQPQHF.

Only a few counts were recorded for this clonotype. The CDR3 loop reads CASSYDPVANSPLHF. CDR3 DNA: TGTGCCAGCAGTTACGACCCCGTCGCCAATTCACCCCTCCACTTT. J is TRBJ1-6 and V is TRBV6-5, with D unresolved. The CDR3 contains 15 residues. The germline V gene has CDR1 MNHEY and CDR2 SVGAGI. The germline V and J ends were trimmed by 2 bases and 7 bases, with 12 bases remaining between them.